These 10 T cell receptor beta chains were all obtained from the same sample, sequenced in a study of blood T cell repertoires in COVID-19. Sequencing was performed with immunoSEQ multiplex PCR; in TCRdb, only in-frame clones are kept and a portion is missing. The sample has 87,000 or so clones, around 85% seen once. The sequenced sample consisted of peripheral blood. All receptors derive from a woman at least 80 years old with active or convalescent COVID-19.

The genes are TRBV7-6 and TRBJ2-2; 8 nucleotides line up with TRBD2. Germline lookup yields CDR1 SGHVS and CDR2 FNYEAQ. CDR3 length: 16 amino acids. Trimming removed 6 bases from V and 2 bases from J; junction bases left unmatched: 8. CDR3 bases: TGTGCCAGCAGGGGGGGACTAGGGGCTAACACCGGGGAGCTGTTTTTT. Translated: CASRGGLGANTGELFF.

Points on this clone: At the DNA level, this CDR3 is encoded by other sequences in the same sample as well. The rearrangement links TRBV2 to TRBJ2-2, with TRBD1 matching over 8 bases. The germline CDR1 and CDR2 sequences are SNHLY and FYNNEI. There are 15 residues in the CDR3. Trimming at V came to 4 bases and at J to 2 bases, leaving 3 bases not matched to a gene. CDR3 sequence: CASSGQGANTGELFF. The CDR3 DNA is TGTGCCAGCAGTGGGCAGGGGGCCAACACCGGGGAGCTGTTTTTT. Using reference TRBV2 and TRBJ2-2 for the parts outside the CDR3, the full variable domain is EPEVTQTPSHQVTQMGQEVILRCVPISNHLYFYWYRQILGQKVEFLVSFYNNEISEKSEIFDDQFSVERPDGSNFTLKIRSTKLEDSAMYFCASSGQGANTGELFFGEGSRLTVL.

This clone was seen a handful of times. The J gene is TRBJ2-3, the V gene TRBV5-1; D gene ambiguous. Germline CDR1 is SGHRS and CDR2 is YFSETQ. The CDR3 runs to 14 residues. V lost 5 bases to trimming and J lost 0 bases, with 10 bases between them. The chain's CDR3 is CASRMSESTDTQYF. The CDR3 nucleotides are TGCGCCAGCAGAATGAGCGAAAGCACAGATACGCAGTATTTT.

The genes are TRBV20-1 and TRBJ1-2, with D possibly TRBD1 on 5 matching bases. The V gene's germline CDR1 is DFQATT and CDR2 SNEGSKA (reference sequence). V lost 3 bases and J lost 4, with 15 bases in between. The CDR3 covers 14 residues. CDR3 nucleotides: TGCAGTGCTAGTCTGCGGGGGTTGGGCTATGGCTACACCTTC. As protein: CSASLRGLGYGYTF.

The V call is TRBV6-6, the J call TRBJ2-6; D is ambiguous. V was cut by 2 bases and J by 1 base, with 9 bases left in between. The CDR3 runs to 16 residues. The germline gives CDR1 MNHNY, CDR2 SVGAGI (reference sequence). CDR3: CASSYPTSSGANVLTF. In nucleotides, the CDR3 is TGTGCCAGCAGTTACCCGACAAGTTCTGGGGCCAACGTCCTGACTTTC.

The chain links TRBV19 to TRBJ1-2; maybe TRBD1 (6 bases). Looked up from germline, CDR1 is LNHDA and CDR2 is SQIVND (reference sequence). The ends were cut back, 8 bases at V and 2 bases at J, with 15 bases in the middle. This CDR3 region has 14 residues. CDR3 sequence reads: CASLQGGWNYGYTF. CDR3 DNA sequence: TGTGCCAGTTTACAAGGGGGATGGAACTATGGCTACACCTTC.

The chain has TRBV7-3 and TRBJ1-1; tentative D call: TRBD1 (6 bases). The germline V and J ends were trimmed by 3 bases and 3 bases, with 11 bases remaining between them. Germline-derived CDR1 and CDR2 are SGHTA and FQGTGA. This CDR3 has 14 residues. The CDR3 is CASSLGGLDTEAFF. The CDR3, as DNA: TGTGCCAGCAGCTTGGGGGGGCTCGACACTGAAGCTTTCTTT.

The rearrangement joins TRBV20-1 to TRBJ1-4, with no clear D. This CDR3 has 13 amino acids. In germline, CDR1 is DFQATT, CDR2 SNEGSKA (reference sequence). V was trimmed by 3 bases and J by 4 bases, leaving 9 bases between them. The CDR3 region has the DNA TGCAGTGCTAGTCACGGTTTTAATGAAAAACTGTTTTTT. This sequence encodes CSASHGFNEKLFF.

The V gene is TRBV7-3, the J gene TRBJ2-1, with 11 bases aligning to TRBD2. Germline values: CDR1 SGHTA, CDR2 FQGTGA. The V segment lost 5 bases and the J segment 7 bases; nucleotides outside the gene matches: 7. This CDR3 has 15 amino acids. This CDR3 is CASSPLAGVGNEQFF. The CDR3 region has the DNA TGTGCCAGCAGCCCACTAGCGGGAGTTGGAAATGAGCAGTTCTTC.

The chain joins TRBV7-2 to TRBJ2-7; TRBD1 aligns across 9 bases. There are 13 residues in the CDR3. CDR1 is SGHTA, CDR2 FQGNSA, per germline. The V gene end was trimmed by 4 bases and the J gene end by 6 bases; junction bases not matched to a gene: 4. CDR3 in DNA: TGTGCCAGCAGCTCGGACAGGGGCGGCGAGCAGTACTTC. Its translation: CASSSDRGGEQYF.